This record concerns one TCR beta chain sequence. Its antigen is unidentified. Only in-frame clones appear in the TCRdb table, and some are missing; sequencing was by immunoSEQ multiplex PCR. The table has about 83,000 clones, more than 80% seen once. This sample was included in a study of a mutant IDH1 vaccine in newly diagnosed glioma. The time point was: week 47, end of study. Doses consisted of 300 ug of mutant IDH1 20-mer peptide each, paired with topical imiquimod. Vaccination of patients was performed eight times, in weeks 1, 3, 5, 7, 11, 15, 19 and 23. The CDR3 has 14 residues. CDR1 is SQVTM and CDR2 is ANQGSEA in the germline V gene. The junction had 5 bases not matched to a gene; V was cut back by 6 bases and J by 5 bases.

The sequencing here drew on PBMCs, taken from a glioma patient whose treatment included an IDH1 peptide vaccine. The receptor comes from a man in his forties or fifties with glioma. This chain joins TRBV29-1 and TRBJ2-2; 11 positions agree with TRBD1. The CDR3 region is CSVRTGGRTGELFF. The CDR3 DNA reads TGCAGCGTACGGACAGGGGGCCGGACCGGGGAGCTGTTTTTT.